This T cell receptor beta chain is from a study of identical twins. This CDR3 contains 13 residues. Germline assignment: CDR1 LGHNA and CDR2 YSLEER. Deletions cut 0 bases from V and 8 bases from J, with 8 bases between. Donors uniformly comprised healthy Caucasians. TCRdb reprocessed the 5' RACE reads with MiXCR, giving one entry per CDR3 protein. The table records about 720,000 distinct CDR3 sequences, less than 10% of them present only once. This clonotype came up many times. These data also featured in a second study, about yellow fever vaccine responses in identical twins.

The specimen was PBMCs. This chain connects TRBV4-3 to TRBJ2-1; unclear D gene. The sequence derives from a woman aged 18-29 years in good health. This chain's CDR3 is CASSQDMWDEQFF. The CDR3 DNA reads as TGCGCCAGCAGCCAAGATATGTGGGATGAGCAGTTCTTC.